A single sample gave rise to the 19 T cell receptor beta chains below, sequenced in a study of T cell responses to AZD1222 COVID-19 vaccine. The protocol was immunoSEQ multiplex PCR, while the TCRdb copy is restricted to in-frame clones and leaves out a portion. This table holds under 150,000 clones, roughly nine tenths found once. This specimen was peripheral blood, taken on day 0 of AZD1222 vaccination. The source is an adult in good health.

This chain joins TRBV12-3 or TRBV12-4 and TRBJ2-7; D is unresolved. The CDR3 covers 13 residues. V gave up 3 bases and J gave up 3 bases, with 9 bases separating them. The CDR3 sequence is CASSFSGFYEQYF. CDR3 coding DNA: TGTGCCAGCAGTTTTTCTGGTTTCTACGAGCAGTACTTC.

This clone has just a few counts. The chain carries TRBV14 and TRBJ2-3; possible D gene TRBD2, 6 bases. The CDR3 length is 16 residues. The V and J ends lost 4 bases and 2 bases respectively, with 16 bases between them. CDR1 and CDR2 (germline): SGHDN, FVKESK. The CDR3 reads CASSLRTGLNTDTQYF. As DNA, the CDR3 is TGTGCCAGCAGCCTGAGGACGGGACTCAACACAGATACGCAGTATTTT.

The chain employs TRBV30 and TRBJ2-7; 7 bases line up with TRBD2. This CDR3 is 17 amino acids long. In germline, CDR1 is GTSNPN, CDR2 SVGIG (reference sequence). V lost 3 bases and J lost 1; bases outside the gene matches: 15. The CDR3 here is CAWRKGGRGLGSYEQYF. The CDR3 DNA sequence: TGTGCCTGGAGGAAGGGCGGGAGAGGACTTGGGTCCTACGAGCAGTACTTC. Looking up the rest from reference TRBV30 and TRBJ2-7 gives the full variable domain: SQTIHQWPATLVQPVGSPLSLECTVEGTSNPNLYWYRQAAGRGLQLLFYSVGIGQISSEVPQNLSASRPQDRQFILSSKKLLLSDSGFYLCAWRKGGRGLGSYEQYFGPGTRLTVT.

This chain links TRBV30 with TRBJ1-2; D gene unclear. The CDR3 contains 12 residues. Trimming pared 2 bases from V and 7 bases from J, leaving 11 bases between. The germline V gene has CDR1 GTSNPN and CDR2 SVGIG (reference sequence). The CDR3 DNA follows: TGTGCCTGGAGTTCTGGAGCGGTTGGCTACACCTTC. Its translation is CAWSSGAVGYTF.

The chain recombines TRBV7-2 with TRBJ1-2, with D maybe TRBD1 (5 bases). The CDR3 has 13 residues. The germline CDR1 and CDR2 sequences are SGHTA and FQGNSA. V dropped 6 bases and J dropped 5 bases, with 13 bases sitting between them. CDR3 loop: CASRPFGGYGYTF. The CDR3 coding sequence is TGTGCCAGCAGACCCTTTGGGGGATATGGCTACACCTTC.

The chain joins TRBV10-2 to TRBJ1-1, with D perhaps matching TRBD1 (6 bases). The CDR3 sequence is 15 residues long. CDR1 is WSHSY and CDR2 is SAAADI in the germline V gene. The V gene lost 6 bases and the J gene lost 6 bases, with 20 bases spanning the gap. The chain's CDR3 is CASRPDGGAFAEAFF. CDR3 sequence (DNA): TGCGCCAGCAGGCCCGACGGGGGGGCATTCGCTGAAGCTTTCTTT.

J is TRBJ1-1 and V is TRBV6-2 or TRBV6-3; D gene unclear. This CDR3 spans 16 amino acids. V was trimmed by 4 bases and J by 0 bases, leaving 15 bases between them. Germline lookup yields CDR1 MNHEY and CDR2 SVGEGT. Here the CDR3 DNA reads TGTGCCAGCAGTTTCCCCCGAGGCATGATGAACACTGAAGCTTTCTTT. Protein product: CASSFPRGMMNTEAFF.

The J gene is TRBJ1-1, the V gene TRBV19, with 9 bases identical to TRBD1. Trimming took 2 bases from V and 0 from J; bases not matched to a gene: 7. CDR1 and CDR2 (germline): LNHDA, SQIVND (reference sequence). The CDR3 is made up of 17 amino acids. The CDR3 sequence: CASSIHPGTGMNTEAFF. CDR3 coding DNA: TGTGCCAGTAGTATACACCCCGGGACAGGGATGAACACTGAAGCTTTCTTT.

This rearrangement joins TRBV27 to TRBJ2-1, with 11 bases that match TRBD2. CDR1 is MNHEY and CDR2 is SMNVEV in the germline V gene (reference sequence). J gave up 7 bases and V 5 bases, and 7 bases lay outside the gene matches. The CDR3 runs 15 residues. The CDR3, as DNA: TGTGCCAGCAGTCCGGGGACTAGCGGATTGAATGAGCAGTTCTTC. Protein product: CASSPGTSGLNEQFF.

V is TRBV16 and J is TRBJ2-5; D gene uncertain. This CDR3 is 14 amino acids long. The germline gives CDR1 KGHSY, CDR2 FQNENV. The V and J ends lost 0 bases and 2 bases respectively, with 7 bases between them. The CDR3 spells CASSQSKAQETQYF. Written as DNA, the CDR3 is TGTGCCAGCAGCCAATCAAAAGCACAAGAGACCCAGTACTTC. Filled out from reference TRBV16 and TRBJ2-5, the complete variable domain reads GEEVAQTPKHLVRGEGQKAKLYCAPIKGHSYVFWYQQVLKNEFKFLISFQNENVFDETGMPKERFSAKCLPNSPCSLEIQATKLEDSAVYFCASSQSKAQETQYFGPGTRLLVL.

The rearrangement links TRBV9 to TRBJ1-3; no clear D. Germline loops: CDR1 SGDLS, CDR2 YYNGEE. With 3 bases removed from V and 2 bases from J, the gap between germline ends came to 9 bases. The CDR3 sequence is 14 residues long. DNA of the CDR3: TGTGCCAGCAGCGAGACGTCCGCTGGAAACACCATATATTTT. This sequence encodes CASSETSAGNTIYF.

The chain couples TRBV27 to TRBJ2-2, with D unclear. The V gene lost 6 bases and the J gene lost 2 bases, with 13 bases spanning the gap. The CDR3 consists of 15 residues. In germline, CDR1 is MNHEY, CDR2 SMNVEV (reference sequence). The CDR3 DNA is TGTGCCAGCAGCCTTGAAGGGCCAAACACCGGGGAGCTGTTTTTT. Protein: CASSLEGPNTGELFF.

This clone showed up just once. The V gene is TRBV2, the J gene TRBJ2-5; TRBD2 aligns across 7 bases. Germline CDR1 SNHLY, CDR2 FYNNEI. The CDR3 is 13 amino acids. J lost 3 bases, V lost 6 bases, and 4 bases had no gene match. CDR3 nucleotides: TGTGCCAGCAGCGCGGGAGAAGAAGAGACCCAGTACTTC. This codes for CASSAGEEETQYF.

J is TRBJ1-5 and V is TRBV7-5. TRBV7-5 is termed a pseudogene. The CDR3 consists of 17 residues. The CDR3 region has the DNA TGTGTCAGAAGCTTAGGATCGGGCCGCGCGGTCGGGCAGCCCCAGCATTTT. It codes for CVRSLGSGRAVGQPQHF.

This sequence joins TRBV6-1 and TRBJ2-7; 12 bases align to TRBD2. The length of the CDR3 is 15 residues. CDR1 MNHNS and CDR2 SASEGT come from the germline V gene. V shed 3 bases and J 2 bases; nucleotides not matched to a gene: 2. The CDR3 DNA is TGTGCCAGCAGTGAGACTAGCGGGAGAACCTACGAGCAGTACTTC. Its protein product is CASSETSGRTYEQYF.

V is TRBV5-4 and J is TRBJ2-5, with a weak D call TRBD1 (5 bases). The germline CDR1 and CDR2 sequences are SGHNT and YYREEE (reference sequence). The CDR3 loop spans 13 amino acids. Trimming removed 3 bases at V and 6 bases at J, with 12 bases between. CDR3: CASSSQTAQTQYF. CDR3 nucleotide sequence: TGTGCCAGCAGCTCCCAGACAGCCCAGACCCAGTACTTC. Complete variable domain (other parts from reference TRBV5-4 and TRBJ2-5): ETGVTQSPTHLIKTRGQQVTLRCSSQSGHNTVSWYQQALGQGPQFIFQYYREEENGRGNFPPRFSGLQFPNYSSELNVNALELDDSALYLCASSSQTAQTQYFGPGTRLLVL.

The rearrangement uses TRBV12-3 or TRBV12-4 and TRBJ2-7, with D perhaps given as TRBD1 or TRBD2 (5 bases each). The germline V and J ends were trimmed by 6 bases and 3 bases, with 12 bases remaining between them. The CDR3 spans 13 residues. CDR3 nucleotides: TGTGCCAGCAGCAAGGGACCGAACTACGAGCAGTACTTC. This translates into CASSKGPNYEQYF.

The chain has TRBV7-2 and TRBJ2-3; D uncertain. Germline V lookup: CDR1 SGHTA, CDR2 FQGNSA. This CDR3 region has 13 residues. Between the trimmed V and J ends, which lost 4 bases and 7 bases, there was a span of 12 bases. The CDR3 DNA is TGTGCCAGCAGCTCTACCCGACAAAATACGCAGTATTTT. Amino acids: CASSSTRQNTQYF.

This rearrangement joins TRBV6-6 to TRBJ2-2; the match to TRBD2 covers 8 bases. CDR1 is MNHNY, CDR2 SVGAGI, per germline (reference sequence). J lost 2 bases, V lost 5 bases, and 7 bases had no gene match. The CDR3 spans 16 residues. DNA for the CDR3: TGTGCCAGCAGTCGCGGGGGGACAATTAACACCGGGGAGCTGTTTTTT. As protein: CASSRGGTINTGELFF.